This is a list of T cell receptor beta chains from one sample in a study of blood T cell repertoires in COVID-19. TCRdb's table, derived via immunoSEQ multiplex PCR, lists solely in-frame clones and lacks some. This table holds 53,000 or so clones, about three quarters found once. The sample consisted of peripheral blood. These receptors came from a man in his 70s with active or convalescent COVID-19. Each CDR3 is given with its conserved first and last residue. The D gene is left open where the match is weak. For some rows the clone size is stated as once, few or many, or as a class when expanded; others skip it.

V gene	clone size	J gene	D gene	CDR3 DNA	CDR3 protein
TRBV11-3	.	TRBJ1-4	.	TGTGCCAGCAGCTTGGGCAGGGCTGGAGAGGCGACAAAACTGTTTTTT	CASSLGRAGEATKLFF
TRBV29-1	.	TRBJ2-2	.	TGCAGCGTTGTAGGAGGGAGGGAGCTGTTTTTT	CSVVGGRELFF
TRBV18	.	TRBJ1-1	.	TGTGCCAGCTCAACCCAGACACCGAACACTGAAGCTTTCTTT	CASSTQTPNTEAFF
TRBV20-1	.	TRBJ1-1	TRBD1	TGCAGTGCTAGTAGGGACAGGAACACTGAAGCTTTCTTT	CSASRDRNTEAFF
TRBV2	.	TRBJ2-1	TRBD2	TGTGCCAGCAGCGCTCCTGGGGCGGGAGGGCCTTATGAGCAGTTCTTC	CASSAPGAGGPYEQFF
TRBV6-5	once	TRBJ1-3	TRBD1	TGTGCCACACGGACAGGGGATTCTGGAAACACCATATATTTT	CATRTGDSGNTIYF
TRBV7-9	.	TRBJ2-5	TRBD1	TGTGCCAGCAGCACTAGTATGGTGTCGGCCCAGGGGGCGGGGACCCAGTACTTC	CASSTSMVSAQGAGTQYF
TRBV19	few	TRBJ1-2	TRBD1	TGTGCCAGTAGTCCCCCCGGGACAGGGGTTCGCTATGGCTACACCTTC	CASSPPGTGVRYGYTF
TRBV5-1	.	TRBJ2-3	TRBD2	TGCGCCAGCAGCGCCAGGACTAGCGGGGAGAAGGCAGATACGCAGTATTTT	CASSARTSGEKADTQYF
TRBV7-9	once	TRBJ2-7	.	TGTGCCAGCAGCTTAGCAAGGGGCCACTACGAGCAGTACTTC	CASSLARGHYEQYF
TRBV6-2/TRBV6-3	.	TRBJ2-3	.	TGTGCCAGCAGTTACTCTTCCCCCGGGACTCACTCTATGGATACGCAGTATTTT	CASSYSSPGTHSMDTQYF
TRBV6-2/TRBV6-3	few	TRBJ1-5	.	TGTGCCAGCAGTTTCGACGGGCTGGACAGTCAGCCCCAGCATTTT	CASSFDGLDSQPQHF
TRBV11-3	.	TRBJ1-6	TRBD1	TGTGCCAGCAGCTTAATGACAGGGGGTAATTCACCCCTCCACTTT	CASSLMTGGNSPLHF
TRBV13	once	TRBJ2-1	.	TGTGCCAGCAGCTTACAGGGCAGCACGAATGAGCAGTTCTTC	CASSLQGSTNEQFF
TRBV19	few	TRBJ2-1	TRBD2	TGTGCCAGTAGCCGCCTCGGCGGGAGTATAAATGAGCAGTTCTTC	CASSRLGGSINEQFF
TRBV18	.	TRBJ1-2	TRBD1	TGTGCCAGCTCACCAGAGACAGGGAGCGGCTACACCTTC	CASSPETGSGYTF
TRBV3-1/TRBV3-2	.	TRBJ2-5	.	TGTGCCAGCCGCGCCCGTCGTAGACAGTTACAAGAGACCCAGTACTTC	CASRARRRQLQETQYF
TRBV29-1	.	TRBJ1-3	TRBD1	TGCAGCGCACAGGGGGCGCCTGGAAACACCATATATTTT	CSAQGAPGNTIYF
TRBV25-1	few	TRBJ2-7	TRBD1	TGTGCCAGCAGTGAAGTAAACAGGGGGCGCTACGAGCAGTACTTC	CASSEVNRGRYEQYF
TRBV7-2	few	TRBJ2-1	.	TGTGCCAGCAGCTCCGGCGGGGTAAGCTCCTACAATGAGCAGTTCTTC	CASSSGGVSSYNEQFF
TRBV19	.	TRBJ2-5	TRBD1	TGTGCCAGTAGTATAATTGGGACAGGGAAAGAGACCCAGTACTTC	CASSIIGTGKETQYF
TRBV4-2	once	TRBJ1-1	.	TGTGCCAGCAGCACAACTTCCCGGGGGGCTGAAGCTTTCTTT	CASSTTSRGAEAFF
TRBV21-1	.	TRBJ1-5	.	TGTGCCATCTCCTGGGCAGGGGGCTTTCAGCCCCAGCATTTT	CAISWAGGFQPQHF
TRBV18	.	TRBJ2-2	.	TGTGCCAGCTCACTTGACAGGCATAACACCGGGGAGCTGTTTTTT	CASSLDRHNTGELFF
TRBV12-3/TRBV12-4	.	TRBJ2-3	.	TGTGCCAGCAGGGGGGGACTGGGCGGTACGCAGTATTTT	CASRGGLGGTQYF
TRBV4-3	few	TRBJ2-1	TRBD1	TGCGCCAGCAGCCACCGACAGGGGAGTCGGGAGCAGTTCTTC	CASSHRQGSREQFF
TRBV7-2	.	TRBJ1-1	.	TGTGCCAGCAGCCCTCGTTTCGGGGAAGCTTTCTTT	CASSPRFGEAFF
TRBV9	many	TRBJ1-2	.	TGTGCCAGCAGCGTAGGGGGGGACTATGGCTACACCTTC	CASSVGGDYGYTF
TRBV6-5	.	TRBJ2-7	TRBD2	TGTGCCAGCAGTTACGCGGGACTAGCGGGCTCCTACGAGCAGTACTTC	CASSYAGLAGSYEQYF
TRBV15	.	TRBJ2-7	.	TGTGCCACCAGCAGAGATACAGGGCCAGCCTACGAGCAGTACTTC	CATSRDTGPAYEQYF
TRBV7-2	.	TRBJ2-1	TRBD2	TGTGCCAGCAGCGCAGCCAGGCGGGGGAATGAGCAGTTCTTC	CASSAARRGNEQFF
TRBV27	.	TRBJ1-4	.	TGTGCCAGCAGGAATGGGGCCACTAATGAAAAACTGTTTTTT	CASRNGATNEKLFF
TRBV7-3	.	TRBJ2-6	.	TGTGCCAGCAGCTTAGGGCAAACGGGGGCCAACGTCCTGACTTTC	CASSLGQTGANVLTF
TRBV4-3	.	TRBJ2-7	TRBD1	TGCGCCAGCAGCCAGGCGGGACAGGGGTCCCACGAGCAGTACTTC	CASSQAGQGSHEQYF
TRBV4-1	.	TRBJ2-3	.	TGCGCCAGCAGCCTCCGGGGAGGTCTAACAGATACGCAGTATTTT	CASSLRGGLTDTQYF
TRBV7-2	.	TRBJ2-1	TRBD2	TGTGCCAGCAGCTTCACTAGCGGGGGAGGTGAGCAGTTCTTC	CASSFTSGGGEQFF